The 6 T cell receptor beta chains in this list originate from one sample, sequenced in a study of blood T cell repertoires in COVID-19. Generated by immunoSEQ multiplex PCR, the TCRdb table keeps only in-frame clones and is missing some. The sample has fewer than 150,000 clones, approximately 81% seen once. Sequenced input: peripheral blood. The receptors originated from a woman in her twenties or thirties who had recovered from COVID-19.

The rearrangement joins TRBV7-6 to TRBJ2-3; possibly TRBD1 for D (6 bases). The CDR3 is 16 residues long. V shed 5 bases and J shed 1 base, with 16 bases lying between them. The V gene's germline CDR1 is SGHVS and CDR2 FNYEAQ. In nucleotides, the CDR3 is TGTGCCAGCAGCCATAAAGCAGGGGATGGCACAGATACGCAGTATTTT. It yields the protein CASSHKAGDGTDTQYF.

The chain is built from TRBV5-1 and TRBJ1-5; D unclear. There are 15 residues in the CDR3. CDR1 is SGHRS and CDR2 is YFSETQ in the germline V gene. Trimming cost V 4 bases and J 2 bases, with 13 bases left between them. The CDR3 bases are TGCGCCAGCAGCCTGAATGGGCAGGGCAATCAGCCCCAGCATTTT. Translated: CASSLNGQGNQPQHF.

The chain couples TRBV27 to TRBJ2-2; 8 bases line up with TRBD2. Germline CDR1 and CDR2: MNHEY and SMNVEV (reference sequence). The V gene end was trimmed by 6 bases and the J gene end by 6 bases; junction bases not matched to a gene: 6. The CDR3 is 14 residues long. The CDR3 loop is CASRLAGSAGELFF. CDR3 DNA sequence: TGTGCCAGCAGATTAGCGGGATCGGCCGGGGAGCTGTTTTTT.

The gene calls are TRBV14 and TRBJ2-7; 8 nucleotides line up with TRBD1. CDR3 length equals 13 residues. Germline V CDR1 and CDR2: SGHDN, FVKESK. V trimming: 5 bases; J trimming: 12 bases; junction bases outside the gene matches: 12. The CDR3 DNA is TGTGCCAGCAGCTTCACTCAGGGGGCAGGAGTGTACTTC. The encoded protein is CASSFTQGAGVYF.

The chain employs TRBV7-9 and TRBJ2-7, with 7 bases identical to TRBD1. Trimming removed 4 bases from V and 6 bases from J; junction bases left unmatched: 9. The CDR3 is 14 amino acids. The germline gives CDR1 SEHNR, CDR2 FQNEAQ (reference sequence). In DNA, the CDR3 is TGTGCCAGCAGCTCCACAGGGGCCCGGGGCGAGCAGTACTTC. As protein: CASSSTGARGEQYF.

This clone came up a few times. This rearrangement joins TRBV9 to TRBJ2-6, with 7 nucleotides matching TRBD1. Trimming at V came to 3 bases and at J to 2 bases, leaving 14 bases not matched to a gene. Per germline, CDR1 SGDLS and CDR2 YYNGEE. This CDR3 has 19 amino acids. CDR3 coding DNA: TGTGCCAGCAGCGCCCGACAGGGACAACCTCCTCCTGGGGCCAACGTCCTGACTTTC. This translates into CASSARQGQPPPGANVLTF. Combining the CDR3 with reference TRBV9 and TRBJ2-6 gives the whole variable domain DSGVTQTPKHLITATGQRVTLRCSPRSGDLSVYWYQQSLDQGLQFLIQYYNGEERAKGNILERFSAQQFPDLHSELNLSSLELGDSALYFCASSARQGQPPPGANVLTFGAGSRLTVL.